One and the same sample provided the 20 T cell receptor beta chains below, sequenced in a study of blood T cell repertoires in COVID-19 (TCRdb year 2020). To prepare the library, the immunoSEQ multiplex PCR assay was applied. Here the immuneACCESS table is served through TCRdb, limited to in-frame sequences with V and J called. Missing clones are a known gap in these copies; in checked studies unresolved V genes cover under half, and the rest lacks a known reason. Within this sample are some 380,000 clones, with roughly four fifths of them counted one time only. 0.85% to 1.2% of the sample belongs to the ten largest clones. Input material: peripheral blood. Receptors were obtained from a human donor with acute or convalescent COVID-19. The donor label of this sample is uncertain.

The V gene is TRBV2, the J gene TRBJ1-2; D is unclear. The CDR3 is 14 residues long. CDR1 SNHLY and CDR2 FYNNEI come from the germline V gene. V was shortened by 4 bases and J by 2 bases, with 11 bases between the two germline ends. CDR3 bases: TGTGCCAGCAGTGGACAACCGGGAAACTATGGCTACACCTTC. This translates into CASSGQPGNYGYTF. Variable domain in full (rest from reference TRBV2 and TRBJ1-2): EPEVTQTPSHQVTQMGQEVILRCVPISNHLYFYWYRQILGQKVEFLVSFYNNEISEKSEIFDDQFSVERPDGSNFTLKIRSTKLEDSAMYFCASSGQPGNYGYTFGSGTRLTVV.

The rearrangement links TRBV6-5 to TRBJ2-2; 8 nucleotides line up with TRBD2. The CDR3 length is 15 residues. V trimming: 6 bases; J trimming: 5 bases; junction bases outside the gene matches: 8. In germline, CDR1 is MNHEY, CDR2 SVGAGI. CDR3 in amino acids: CASSYQQRGTGELFF. As DNA, the CDR3 is TGTGCCAGCAGCTACCAACAGCGGGGGACCGGGGAGCTGTTTTTT.

The rearrangement uses TRBV4-1 and TRBJ2-7, with D maybe TRBD2 (7 bases). Trimming took off 3 bases at V and 2 bases at J, with 14 bases between the two ends. Germline CDR1 and CDR2: MGHRA and YSYEKL. This CDR3 spans 15 amino acids. The CDR3 region has the DNA TGCGCCAGCAGCCAGTTAGGGGGGGCTACCTACGAGCAGTACTTC. Amino acids: CASSQLGGATYEQYF.

The rearrangement joins TRBV18 to TRBJ2-7; the match to TRBD1 covers 12 bases. The CDR3 covers 16 residues. Losses at the gene ends were 2 bases for V and 2 bases for J; bases not matched to a gene: 4. The germline CDR1 and CDR2 sequences are KGHSH and LQKENI. CDR3 sequence (DNA): TGTGCCAGCTCACCAGGGGGACAGGGGGCCCCCTACGAGCAGTACTTC. The encoded protein is CASSPGGQGAPYEQYF.

The chain joins TRBV20-1 to TRBJ2-7; D unresolved. V was clipped by 3 bases and J by 7 bases, with 13 bases between them. There are 12 residues in the CDR3. CDR1 is DFQATT, CDR2 SNEGSKA, per germline (reference sequence). For the CDR3, the DNA is TGCAGTGCTAGTGATAACTCCGGGGAGCAGTACTTC. Protein sequence: CSASDNSGEQYF.

The chain carries TRBV7-9 and TRBJ2-7; 7 bases line up with TRBD2. V lost 5 bases to trimming and J lost 2 bases; unmatched junction nucleotides: 9. CDR1 SEHNR and CDR2 FQNEAQ come from the germline V gene (reference sequence). The CDR3 has 15 residues. CDR3 DNA sequence: TGTGCCAGCAGCGTAGGTAGCGGGTGGACCTACGAGCAGTACTTC. This sequence encodes CASSVGSGWTYEQYF.

This clone appeared a single time. The chain links TRBV7-2 to TRBJ2-5; 9 positions match TRBD2. Germline V CDR1 and CDR2: SGHTA, FQGNSA. The CDR3 sequence is 15 residues long. The ends lost 5 bases at V and 5 bases at J; junction bases unmatched: 9. This CDR3 reads CASSPAGGLWETQYF. CDR3 sequence (DNA): TGTGCCAGCAGCCCAGCGGGGGGACTATGGGAGACCCAGTACTTC. Variable domain in full (rest from reference TRBV7-2 and TRBJ2-5): GAGVSQSPSNKVTEKGKDVELRCDPISGHTALYWYRQSLGQGLEFLIYFQGNSAPDKSGLPSDRFSAERTGGSVSTLTIQRTQQEDSAVYLCASSPAGGLWETQYFGPGTRLLVL.

This sequence joins TRBV6-5 and TRBJ2-7; TRBD2 might be the D (5 bases). The V gene's germline CDR1 is MNHEY and CDR2 SVGAGI. The CDR3 covers 12 residues. With 7 bases removed from V and 3 bases from J, the gap between germline ends came to 10 bases. The CDR3 spells CASIRAGYEQYF. The CDR3 DNA follows: TGTGCCAGCATAAGGGCGGGCTACGAGCAGTACTTC.

In its sample, this clone was seen once. The rearrangement joins TRBV18 to TRBJ1-2; D might be TRBD1 (6 bases). The CDR3 has 15 residues. Germline V lookup: CDR1 KGHSH, CDR2 LQKENI. The V gene lost 2 bases and the J gene lost 0 bases, with 10 bases spanning the gap. The CDR3 DNA follows: TGTGCCAGCTCACCATTGGGGGCTGCTAACTATGGCTACACCTTC. Translation: CASSPLGAANYGYTF.

J is TRBJ2-7 and V is TRBV5-8; TRBD2 matches 9 bases. V trimming: 3 bases; J trimming: 6 bases; junction bases outside the gene matches: 7. CDR3 size: 14 residues. The germline CDR1 and CDR2 sequences are SGHTS and YDEGEE. The CDR3 DNA reads TGTGCCAGCAGCTCCTCGTATAGCGGGAGCGAGCAGTACTTC. This codes for CASSSSYSGSEQYF.

This clone has more than one count but fewer than ten. The chain is built from TRBV6-5 and TRBJ1-6, with D possibly being TRBD1 (6 bases). The germline V and J ends were trimmed by 4 bases and 10 bases, with 20 bases remaining between them. Germline assignment: CDR1 MNHEY and CDR2 SVGAGI. The CDR3 extends over 16 amino acids. CDR3 DNA sequence: TGTGCCAGCAGTTCCAACACCGGGACATCCCCATCACCCCTCCACTTT. Amino acid sequence: CASSSNTGTSPSPLHF.

This clone was detected only once. This rearrangement joins TRBV5-5 to TRBJ2-7; D gene unclear. V lost 4 bases and J lost 3, with 17 bases in between. The CDR3 totals 15 residues. Germline assignment: CDR1 SGHKS and CDR2 YYEKEE (reference sequence). CDR3 coding DNA: TGTGCCAGCAGCCCGGTCATTACCAGAGGCTACGAGCAGTACTTC. Translated, it gives CASSPVITRGYEQYF.

The J gene is TRBJ2-5, the V gene TRBV3-1 (or the pseudogene TRBV3-2), with D perhaps matching TRBD2 (5 bases). CDR3 size: 14 residues. Germline V gives CDR1 LGHDT, CDR2 YNNKEL (reference sequence). Between the trimmed V and J ends, which lost 4 bases and 3 bases, there was a span of 12 bases. The CDR3 protein is CASSPRNGKETQYF. Here the CDR3 DNA reads TGTGCCAGCAGCCCTAGGAACGGGAAAGAGACCCAGTACTTC.

Turning to this clone: Other DNA sequences of this sample code for an identical CDR3. CDR3 DNA: TGTGCCAGCAGGGCCGGGGGGAACACTGAAGCTTTCTTT. This translates into CASRAGGNTEAFF. J is TRBJ1-1 and V is TRBV6-5; tentative D call: TRBD1 (5 bases). CDR3 length: 13 amino acids. V was trimmed by 6 bases and J by 1 base, leaving 9 bases between them. Germline V gene lookup returns CDR1 MNHEY and CDR2 SVGAGI.

The rearrangement joins TRBV18 to TRBJ1-1; perhaps TRBD1 as D (5 bases). Germline loops: CDR1 KGHSH, CDR2 LQKENI. The CDR3 contains 15 residues. With 4 bases removed from V and 4 bases from J, the gap between germline ends came to 16 bases. CDR3 sequence reads: CASSRQTERGTEAFF. In nucleotides, the CDR3 is TGTGCCAGCTCACGACAGACAGAACGTGGCACTGAAGCTTTCTTT.

Worth noting for this clone: This is likely a read error, given that the CDR3 carries no conserved phenylalanine or tryptophan at its end. The DNA is omitted, as the CDR3 cannot be located on it reliably, and the CDR3 follows TCRdb's listing. This chain joins TRBV6-1 and TRBJ1-2; TRBD1 is the table's D call and was not checked against the DNA. Germline CDR1 reads MNHNS; CDR2 reads SASEGT. From its first to its last residue, the CDR3 has 12 amino acids. The chain's CDR3 is CASSEAPAGHVV.

The chain uses TRBV9 and TRBJ1-2; 7 positions agree with TRBD1. Trimming at V came to 3 bases and at J to 4 bases, leaving 3 bases not matched to a gene. Germline CDR1 SGDLS, CDR2 YYNGEE. This CDR3 is built from 13 residues. The CDR3 coding sequence is TGTGCCAGCAGCGCACGGGACAGCTATGGCTACACCTTC. Protein sequence: CASSARDSYGYTF. Based on the CDR3 plus reference TRBV9 and TRBJ1-2, the full variable domain is DSGVTQTPKHLITATGQRVTLRCSPRSGDLSVYWYQQSLDQGLQFLIQYYNGEERAKGNILERFSAQQFPDLHSELNLSSLELGDSALYFCASSARDSYGYTFGSGTRLTVV.

V and J are TRBV7-6 and TRBJ2-1; D is possibly TRBD2 (6 bases). Trimming cost V 2 bases and J 6 bases, with 14 bases left between them. CDR3 size: 15 residues. The germline V gene encodes CDR1 SGHVS and CDR2 FNYEAQ. The CDR3 reads CASSLTALASNEQFF. In DNA, the CDR3 is TGTGCCAGCAGCTTAACGGCCCTAGCGAGCAATGAGCAGTTCTTC.

The CDR3, as DNA: TGTGCCAGCAGCCTGACAGGTTCTACCAACACTGAAGCTTTCTTT. This translates into CASSLTGSTNTEAFF. The chain uses TRBV3-1 (or the pseudogene TRBV3-2) and TRBJ1-1, with a tentative D call TRBD1 (6 bases). The CDR3 covers 15 residues. Germline-derived CDR1 and CDR2 are LGHDT and YNNKEL (reference sequence). V was trimmed by 4 bases and J by 2 bases, leaving 14 bases between them.

Only a few counts were recorded for this clone. The genes are TRBV4-1 and TRBJ2-1, with 8 bases fitting TRBD1. V lost 3 bases and J lost 10; bases outside the gene matches: 11. The CDR3 sequence is 15 residues long. Germline lookup yields CDR1 MGHRA and CDR2 YSYEKL. CDR3 in DNA: TGCGCCAGCAGCCAGTTCTACAGGGGGGCCGACGAGCAGTTCTTC. It codes for CASSQFYRGADEQFF.